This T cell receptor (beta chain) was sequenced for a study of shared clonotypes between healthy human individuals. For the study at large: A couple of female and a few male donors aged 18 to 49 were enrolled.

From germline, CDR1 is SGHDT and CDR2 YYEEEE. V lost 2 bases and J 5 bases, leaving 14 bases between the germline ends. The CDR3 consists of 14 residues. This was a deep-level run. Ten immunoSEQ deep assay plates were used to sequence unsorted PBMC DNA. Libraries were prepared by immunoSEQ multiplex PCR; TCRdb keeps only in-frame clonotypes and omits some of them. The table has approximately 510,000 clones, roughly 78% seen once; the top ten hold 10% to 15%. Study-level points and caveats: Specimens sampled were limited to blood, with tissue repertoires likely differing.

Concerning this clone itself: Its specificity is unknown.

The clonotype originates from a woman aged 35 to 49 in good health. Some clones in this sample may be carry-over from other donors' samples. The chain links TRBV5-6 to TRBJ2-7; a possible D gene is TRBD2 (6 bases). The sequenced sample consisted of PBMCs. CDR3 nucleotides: TGTGCCAGCAGCTTTCTAGGGAGGAGACACGAGCAGTACTTC. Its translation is CASSFLGRRHEQYF.